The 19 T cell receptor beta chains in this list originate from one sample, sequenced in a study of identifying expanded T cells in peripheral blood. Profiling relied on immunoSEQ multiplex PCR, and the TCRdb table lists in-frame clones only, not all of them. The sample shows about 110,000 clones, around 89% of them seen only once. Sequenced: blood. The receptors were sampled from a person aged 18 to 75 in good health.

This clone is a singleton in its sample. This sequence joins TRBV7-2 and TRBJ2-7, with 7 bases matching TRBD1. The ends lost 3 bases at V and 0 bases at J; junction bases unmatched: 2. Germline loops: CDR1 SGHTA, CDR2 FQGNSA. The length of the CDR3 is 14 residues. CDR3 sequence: CASSFGQVSYEQYF. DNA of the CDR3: TGTGCCAGCAGCTTCGGACAGGTCTCCTACGAGCAGTACTTC. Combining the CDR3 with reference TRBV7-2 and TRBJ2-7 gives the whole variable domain GAGVSQSPSNKVTEKGKDVELRCDPISGHTALYWYRQSLGQGLEFLIYFQGNSAPDKSGLPSDRFSAERTGGSVSTLTIQRTQQEDSAVYLCASSFGQVSYEQYFGPGTRLTVT.

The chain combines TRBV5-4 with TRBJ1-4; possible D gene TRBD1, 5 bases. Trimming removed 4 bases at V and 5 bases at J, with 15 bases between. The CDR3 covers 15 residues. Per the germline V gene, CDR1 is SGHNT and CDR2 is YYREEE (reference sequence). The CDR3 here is CASSPTGVGNEKLFF. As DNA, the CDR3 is TGTGCCAGCAGCCCCACGGGGGTGGGGAATGAAAAACTGTTTTTT.

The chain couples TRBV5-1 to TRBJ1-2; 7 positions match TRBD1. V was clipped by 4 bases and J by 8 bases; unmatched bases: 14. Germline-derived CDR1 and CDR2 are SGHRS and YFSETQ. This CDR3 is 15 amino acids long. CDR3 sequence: CASSQSTGQTGGYTF. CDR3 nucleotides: TGCGCCAGCAGCCAGTCAACGGGACAGACGGGAGGCTACACCTTC.

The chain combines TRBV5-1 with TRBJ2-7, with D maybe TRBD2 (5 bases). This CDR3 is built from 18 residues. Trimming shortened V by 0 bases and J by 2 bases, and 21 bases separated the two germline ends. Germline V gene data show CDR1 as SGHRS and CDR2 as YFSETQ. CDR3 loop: CASSLETVSREITYEQYF. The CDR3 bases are TGCGCCAGCAGCTTGGAGACTGTATCTAGGGAGATTACCTACGAGCAGTACTTC.

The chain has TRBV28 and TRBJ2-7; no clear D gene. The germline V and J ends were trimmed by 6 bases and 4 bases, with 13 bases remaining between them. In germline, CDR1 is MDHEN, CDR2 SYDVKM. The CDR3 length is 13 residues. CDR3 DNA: TGTGCCAGCAGCCCACCGGTTGGGTACGAGCAGTACTTC. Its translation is CASSPPVGYEQYF.

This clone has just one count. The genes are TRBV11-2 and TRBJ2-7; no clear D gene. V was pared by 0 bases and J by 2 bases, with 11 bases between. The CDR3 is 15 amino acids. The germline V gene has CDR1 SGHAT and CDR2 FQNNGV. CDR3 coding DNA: TGTGCCAGCAGCTTAGAAGGTTCGACGACCTACGAGCAGTACTTC. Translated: CASSLEGSTTYEQYF.

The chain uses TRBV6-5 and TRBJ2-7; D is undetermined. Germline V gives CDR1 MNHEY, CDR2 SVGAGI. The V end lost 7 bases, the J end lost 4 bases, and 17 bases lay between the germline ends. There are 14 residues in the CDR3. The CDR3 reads CASTPQAAPYEQYF. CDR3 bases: TGTGCCAGCACCCCCCAGGCGGCTCCTTACGAGCAGTACTTC.

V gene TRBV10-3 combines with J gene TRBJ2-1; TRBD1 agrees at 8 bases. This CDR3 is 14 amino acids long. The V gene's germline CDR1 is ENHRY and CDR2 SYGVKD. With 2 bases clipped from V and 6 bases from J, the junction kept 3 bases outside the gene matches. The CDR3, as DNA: TGTGCCATCAGTGAGAGCACAGGGGGCAATGAGCAGTTCTTC. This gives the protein CAISESTGGNEQFF.

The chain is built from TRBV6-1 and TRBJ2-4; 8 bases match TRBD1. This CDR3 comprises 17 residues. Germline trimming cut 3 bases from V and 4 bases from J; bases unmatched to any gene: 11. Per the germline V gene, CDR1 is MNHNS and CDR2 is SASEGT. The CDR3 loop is CASSELFPTGDKNIQYF. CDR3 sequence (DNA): TGTGCCAGCAGTGAGCTGTTTCCGACAGGGGATAAAAACATTCAGTACTTC.

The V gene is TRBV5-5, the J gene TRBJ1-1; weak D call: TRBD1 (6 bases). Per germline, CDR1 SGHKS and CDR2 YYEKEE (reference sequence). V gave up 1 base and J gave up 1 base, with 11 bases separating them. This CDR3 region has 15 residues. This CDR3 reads CASSLSGGQNTEAFF. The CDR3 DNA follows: TGTGCCAGCAGCTTGTCGGGGGGCCAGAACACTGAAGCTTTCTTT. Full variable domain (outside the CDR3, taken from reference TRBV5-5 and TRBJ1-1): DAGVTQSPTHLIKTRGQQVTLRCSPISGHKSVSWYQQVLGQGPQFIFQYYEKEERGRGNFPDRFSARQFPNYSSELNVNALLLGDSALYLCASSLSGGQNTEAFFGQGTRLTVV.

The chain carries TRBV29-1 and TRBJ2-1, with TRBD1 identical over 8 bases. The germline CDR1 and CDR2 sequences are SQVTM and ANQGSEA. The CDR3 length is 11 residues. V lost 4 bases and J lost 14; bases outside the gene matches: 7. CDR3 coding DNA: TGCAGCGTTGCGTCACAGGGGGAAGAGTTCTTC. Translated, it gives CSVASQGEEFF.

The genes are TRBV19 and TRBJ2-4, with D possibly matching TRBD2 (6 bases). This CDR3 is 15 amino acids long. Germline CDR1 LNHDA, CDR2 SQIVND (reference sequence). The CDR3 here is CAMTGDSPAKNIQYF. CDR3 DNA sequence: TGTGCTATGACGGGGGATTCACCAGCCAAAAACATTCAGTACTTC.

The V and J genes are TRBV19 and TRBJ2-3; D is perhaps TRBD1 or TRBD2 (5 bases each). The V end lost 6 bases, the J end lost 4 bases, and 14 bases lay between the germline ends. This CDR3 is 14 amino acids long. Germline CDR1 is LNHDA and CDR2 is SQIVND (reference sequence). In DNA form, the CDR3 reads TGTGCCAGTAGCCTCAGGGAGTGGGCAGATACGCAGTATTTT. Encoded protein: CASSLREWADTQYF.

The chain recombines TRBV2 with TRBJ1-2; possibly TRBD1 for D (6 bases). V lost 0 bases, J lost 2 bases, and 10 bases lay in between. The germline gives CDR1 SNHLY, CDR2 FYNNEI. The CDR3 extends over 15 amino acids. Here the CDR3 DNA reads TGTGCCAGCAGTGAAGCGCGGGGGGCAAACTATGGCTACACCTTC. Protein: CASSEARGANYGYTF.

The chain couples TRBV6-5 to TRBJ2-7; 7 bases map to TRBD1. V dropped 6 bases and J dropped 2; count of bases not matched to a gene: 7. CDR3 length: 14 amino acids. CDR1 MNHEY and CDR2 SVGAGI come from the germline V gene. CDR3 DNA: TGTGCCAGCAGAAAACAGGGGTGGGCCTACGAGCAGTACTTC. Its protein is CASRKQGWAYEQYF.

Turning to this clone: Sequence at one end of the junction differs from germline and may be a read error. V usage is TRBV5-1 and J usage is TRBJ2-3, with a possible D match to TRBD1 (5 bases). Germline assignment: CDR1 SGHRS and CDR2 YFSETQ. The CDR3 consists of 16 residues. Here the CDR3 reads CASSLEGRGGRPSEHF. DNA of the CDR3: TGCGCCAGCAGCTTGGAGGGTAGGGGTGGACGCCCCTCGGAGCATTTT.

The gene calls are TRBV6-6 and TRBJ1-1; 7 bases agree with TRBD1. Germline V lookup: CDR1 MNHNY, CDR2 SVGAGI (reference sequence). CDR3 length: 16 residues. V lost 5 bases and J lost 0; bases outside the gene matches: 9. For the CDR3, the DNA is TGTGCCAGCAGTCCTCCCAAGAGGGGGCTGAACACTGAAGCTTTCTTT. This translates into CASSPPKRGLNTEAFF.

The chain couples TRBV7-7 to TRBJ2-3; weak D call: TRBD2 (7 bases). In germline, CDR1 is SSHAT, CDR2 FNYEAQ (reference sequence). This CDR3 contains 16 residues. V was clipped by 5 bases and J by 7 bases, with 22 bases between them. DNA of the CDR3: TGTGCCAGCAGCCCGGGGCTTGGCGGGGGCCTAAATACGCAGTATTTT. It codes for CASSPGLGGGLNTQYF.

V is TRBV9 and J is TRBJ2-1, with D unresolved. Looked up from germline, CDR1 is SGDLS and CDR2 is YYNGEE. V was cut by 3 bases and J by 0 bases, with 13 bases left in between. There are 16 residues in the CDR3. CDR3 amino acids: CASSAPPSSSYNEQFF. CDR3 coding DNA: TGTGCCAGCAGCGCTCCCCCAAGCAGCTCCTACAATGAGCAGTTCTTC.